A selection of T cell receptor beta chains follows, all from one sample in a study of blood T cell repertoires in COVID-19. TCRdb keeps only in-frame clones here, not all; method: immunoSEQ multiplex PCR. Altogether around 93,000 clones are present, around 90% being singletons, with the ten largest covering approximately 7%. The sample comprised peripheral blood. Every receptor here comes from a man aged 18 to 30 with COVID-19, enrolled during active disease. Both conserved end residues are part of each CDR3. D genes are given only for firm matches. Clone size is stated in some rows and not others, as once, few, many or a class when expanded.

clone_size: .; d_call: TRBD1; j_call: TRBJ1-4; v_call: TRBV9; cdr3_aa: CASSYAGGEGEKLFF; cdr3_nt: TGTGCCAGCAGCTACGCAGGGGGCGAAGGAGAAAAACTGTTTTTT
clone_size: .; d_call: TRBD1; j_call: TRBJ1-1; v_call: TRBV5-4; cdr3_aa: CASSLALDREPGAFF; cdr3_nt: TGTGCCAGCAGCTTGGCCCTAGACAGGGAACCTGGAGCTTTCTTT
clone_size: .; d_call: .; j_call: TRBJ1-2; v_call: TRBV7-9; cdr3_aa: CASSLDRDGYTF; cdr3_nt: TGTGCCAGCAGCTTAGACCGGGATGGCTACACCTTC
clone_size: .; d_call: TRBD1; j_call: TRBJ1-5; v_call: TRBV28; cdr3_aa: CASRRTGGNLGPQHF; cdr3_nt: TGTGCCAGCAGAAGGACAGGGGGAAATCTCGGACCCCAGCATTTT
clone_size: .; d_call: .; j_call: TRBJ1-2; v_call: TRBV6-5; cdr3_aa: CASRPPEQTTYGYTF; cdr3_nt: TGTGCCAGCAGGCCCCCAGAACAGACAACCTATGGCTACACCTTC
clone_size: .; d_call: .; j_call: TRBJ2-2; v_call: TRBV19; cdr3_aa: CASSTTGLPNTGELFF; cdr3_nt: TGTGCCAGTAGTACAACGGGACTGCCGAACACCGGGGAGCTGTTTTTT
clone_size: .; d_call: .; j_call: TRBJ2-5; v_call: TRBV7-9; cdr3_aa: CASSGWRGQETQYF; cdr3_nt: TGTGCCAGCAGCGGCTGGAGGGGCCAAGAGACCCAGTACTTC
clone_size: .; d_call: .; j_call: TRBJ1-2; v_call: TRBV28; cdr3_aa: CATLVRARVNGYTF; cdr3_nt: TGTGCCACCTTAGTTAGGGCCAGGGTAAATGGCTACACCTTC
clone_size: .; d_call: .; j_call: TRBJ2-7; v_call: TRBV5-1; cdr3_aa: CASSLEVGSPPHF; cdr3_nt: TGCGCCAGCAGCTTGGAAGTGGGCAGCCCACCTCACTTC
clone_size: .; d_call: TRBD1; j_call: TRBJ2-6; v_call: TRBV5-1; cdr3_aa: CASSLARTGPSGANVLTF; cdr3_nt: TGCGCCAGCAGCTTGGCCAGGACAGGGCCCTCTGGGGCCAACGTCCTGACTTTC
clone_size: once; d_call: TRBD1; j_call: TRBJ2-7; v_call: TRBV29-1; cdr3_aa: CSVDQTGVSEQYF; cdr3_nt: TGCAGCGTTGACCAGACAGGGGTTAGCGAGCAGTACTTC
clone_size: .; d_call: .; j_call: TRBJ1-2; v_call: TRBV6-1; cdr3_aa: CASKEATEPNGYGYTF; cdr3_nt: TGTGCCAGCAAGGAAGCAACAGAACCTAATGGGTATGGCTACACCTTC
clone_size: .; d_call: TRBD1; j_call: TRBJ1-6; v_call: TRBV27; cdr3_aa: CASSSQGRTYNSPLHF; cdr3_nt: TGTGCCAGCAGTTCACAGGGGCGGACTTATAATTCACCCCTCCACTTT
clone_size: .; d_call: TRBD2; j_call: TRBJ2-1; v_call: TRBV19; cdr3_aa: CASTPTSRRTNEQFF; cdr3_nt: TGTGCCAGTACCCCGACTAGCAGAAGGACCAATGAGCAGTTCTTC
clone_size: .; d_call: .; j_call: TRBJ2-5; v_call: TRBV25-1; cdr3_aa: CASSEWPQETQYF; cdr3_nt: TGTGCCAGCAGTGAATGGCCCCAAGAGACCCAGTACTTC
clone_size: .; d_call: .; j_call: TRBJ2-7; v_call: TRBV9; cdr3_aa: CASSVGQNVYEQYF; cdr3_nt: TGTGCCAGCAGCGTAGGGCAGAATGTCTACGAGCAGTACTTC
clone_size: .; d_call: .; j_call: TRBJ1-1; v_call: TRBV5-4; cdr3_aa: CASSLAHLSGNTEAFF; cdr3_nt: TGTGCCAGCAGCTTGGCTCACTTATCTGGGAACACTGAAGCTTTCTTT
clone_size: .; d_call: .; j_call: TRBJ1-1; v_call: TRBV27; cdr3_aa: CASSFRFGRTEAFF; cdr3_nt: TGTGCCAGCAGTTTCAGGTTTGGGAGGACTGAAGCTTTCTTT
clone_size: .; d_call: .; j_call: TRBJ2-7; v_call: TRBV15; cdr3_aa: CATSNLDTTYEQYF; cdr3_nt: TGTGCCACCAGCAACCTGGACACGACCTACGAGCAGTACTTC
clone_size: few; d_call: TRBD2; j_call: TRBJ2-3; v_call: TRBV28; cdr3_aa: CASSLGLAGITDTQYF; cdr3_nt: TGTGCCAGCAGTTTAGGGCTAGCGGGGATCACAGATACGCAGTATTTT
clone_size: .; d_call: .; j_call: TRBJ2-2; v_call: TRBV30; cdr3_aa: CAWRLTGELFF; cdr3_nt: TGTGCCTGGAGACTCACCGGGGAGCTGTTTTTT
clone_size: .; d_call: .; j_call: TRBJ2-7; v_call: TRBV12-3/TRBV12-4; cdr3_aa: CASSPNPYEQYF; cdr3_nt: TGTGCCAGCAGCCCTAACCCCTACGAGCAGTACTTC
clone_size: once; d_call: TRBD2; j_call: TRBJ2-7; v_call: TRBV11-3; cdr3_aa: CASSLGAGSSYEQYF; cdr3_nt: TGTGCCAGCAGCTTAGGAGCGGGAAGCTCCTACGAGCAGTACTTC
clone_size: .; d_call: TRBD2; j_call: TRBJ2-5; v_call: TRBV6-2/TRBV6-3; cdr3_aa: CASSPGLARGKETQYF; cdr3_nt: TGTGCCAGCAGTCCGGGACTAGCGAGGGGGAAAGAGACCCAGTACTTC
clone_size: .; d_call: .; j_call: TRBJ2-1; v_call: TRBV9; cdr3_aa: CASSVAGDNEQFF; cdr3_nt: TGTGCCAGCAGCGTAGCAGGGGACAATGAGCAGTTCTTC
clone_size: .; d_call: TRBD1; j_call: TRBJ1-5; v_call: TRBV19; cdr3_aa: CATRDSDQPQHF; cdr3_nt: TGTGCCACCCGGGACAGCGATCAGCCCCAGCATTTT
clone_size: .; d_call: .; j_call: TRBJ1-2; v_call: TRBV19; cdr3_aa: CASRIQGGGYTF; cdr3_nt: TGTGCCAGTAGAATACAGGGAGGCGGCTACACCTTC
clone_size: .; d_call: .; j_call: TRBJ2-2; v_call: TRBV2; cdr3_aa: CASSAIRQDTGELFF; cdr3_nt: TGTGCCAGCAGTGCTATTAGACAGGACACCGGGGAGCTGTTTTTT
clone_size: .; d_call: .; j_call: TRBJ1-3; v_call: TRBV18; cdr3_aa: CASSRQDRGLDTIYF; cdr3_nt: TGTGCCAGCTCCCGCCAGGACAGAGGCTTGGACACCATATATTTT
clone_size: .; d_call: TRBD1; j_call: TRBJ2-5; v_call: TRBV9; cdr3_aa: CASSETGTGWVETQYF; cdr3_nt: TGTGCCAGCAGCGAGACCGGGACAGGATGGGTAGAGACCCAGTACTTC
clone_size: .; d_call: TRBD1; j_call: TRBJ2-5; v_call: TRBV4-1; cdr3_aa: CASSQYAPGQGPFQETQYF; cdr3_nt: TGCGCCAGCAGCCAATATGCCCCGGGACAGGGGCCGTTTCAAGAGACCCAGTACTTC
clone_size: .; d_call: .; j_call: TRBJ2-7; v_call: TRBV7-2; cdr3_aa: CASTAGAESSYEQYF; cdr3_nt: TGTGCCAGCACTGCAGGAGCGGAGAGCTCCTACGAGCAGTACTTC
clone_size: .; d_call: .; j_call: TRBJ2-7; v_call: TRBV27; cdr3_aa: CASSLLTGEQYF; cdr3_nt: TGTGCCAGCAGTTTACTAACAGGCGAGCAGTACTTC
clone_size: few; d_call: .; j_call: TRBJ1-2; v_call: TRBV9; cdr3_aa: CASSVGRGDTSGYGYTF; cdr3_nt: TGTGCCAGCAGCGTAGGAAGAGGAGACACTTCAGGGTATGGCTACACCTTC
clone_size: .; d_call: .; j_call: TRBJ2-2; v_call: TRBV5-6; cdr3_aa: CASSSKFRGGELFF; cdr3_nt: TGTGCCAGCAGCTCTAAATTTCGGGGCGGGGAGCTGTTTTTT
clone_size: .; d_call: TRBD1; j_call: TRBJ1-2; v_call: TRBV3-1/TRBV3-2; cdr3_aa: CASSQGDRAAHYGYTF; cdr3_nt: TGTGCCAGCAGCCAAGGTGACAGGGCAGCGCACTATGGCTACACCTTC
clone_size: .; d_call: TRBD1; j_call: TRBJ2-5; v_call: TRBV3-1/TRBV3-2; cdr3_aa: CASSQRLGGRETQYF; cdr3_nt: TGTGCCAGCAGCCAGCGCCTAGGGGGCCGAGAGACCCAGTACTTC
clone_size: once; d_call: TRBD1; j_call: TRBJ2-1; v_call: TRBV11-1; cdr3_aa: CASSPTGGRFDNEQFF; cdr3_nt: TGTGCCAGCAGCCCCACAGGGGGCCGATTCGACAATGAGCAGTTCTTC
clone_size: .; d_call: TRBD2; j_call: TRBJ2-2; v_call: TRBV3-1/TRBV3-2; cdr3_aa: CASSPPSGRANTGELFF; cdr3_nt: TGTGCCAGCAGCCCCCCTAGCGGGAGGGCCAACACCGGGGAGCTGTTTTTT
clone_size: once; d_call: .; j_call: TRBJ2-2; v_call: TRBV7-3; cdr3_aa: CASSSKIAGELFF; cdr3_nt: TGTGCCAGCAGCTCCAAAATTGCCGGGGAGCTGTTTTTT
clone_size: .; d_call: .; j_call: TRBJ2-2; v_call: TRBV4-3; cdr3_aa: CASSWARAPNTGELFF; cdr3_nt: TGCGCCAGCAGCTGGGCCAGGGCTCCTAACACCGGGGAGCTGTTTTTT
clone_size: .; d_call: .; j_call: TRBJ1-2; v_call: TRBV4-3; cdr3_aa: CASSQSPGFPNYGYTF; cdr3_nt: TGCGCCAGCAGCCAAAGCCCGGGATTCCCCAACTATGGCTACACCTTC
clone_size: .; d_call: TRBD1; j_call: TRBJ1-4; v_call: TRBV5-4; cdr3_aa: CASSSDRVGEKLLF; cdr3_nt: TGTGCCAGCAGTTCGGACAGGGTTGGGGAAAAACTGCTTTTT